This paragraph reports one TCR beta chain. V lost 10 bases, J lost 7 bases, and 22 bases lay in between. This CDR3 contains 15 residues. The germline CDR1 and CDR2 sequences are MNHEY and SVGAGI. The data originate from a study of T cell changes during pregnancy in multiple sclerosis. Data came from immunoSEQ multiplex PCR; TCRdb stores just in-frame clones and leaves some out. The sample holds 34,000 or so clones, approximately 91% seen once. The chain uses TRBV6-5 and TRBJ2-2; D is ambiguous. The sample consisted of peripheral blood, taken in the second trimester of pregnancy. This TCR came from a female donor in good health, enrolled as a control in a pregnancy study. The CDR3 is CATSTATRRHGELFF. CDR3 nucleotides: TGTGCCACCTCAACGGCGACTCGCCGGCACGGGGAGCTGTTTTTT.